This record concerns one T cell receptor beta chain sequence. No antigen is known for it. This sample is part of a study of vaccination and CD4 T cells after COVID-19. CD4+ T cells that had been cultured provided DNA sequenced with the Oncomine TCR Beta short-read assay. TCRdb independently ran MiXCR on the PCR reads; one entry per CDR3 protein. The sample consists of more than 15,000 distinct CDR3 sequences, roughly 48% of them appearing once. Time point defined: late sampling 161 to 241 days after vaccination in a few convalescent patients. Treatment given: approximately 11-day PBMC culture with coronavirus spike peptide pools or control peptides (ViraFEST assay). Peptide pools at roughly 10 ug/ml and IL-2 at 10 IU/ml were added to cultures of a few million PBMCs per well. The V segment lost 5 bases and the J segment 12 bases; nucleotides outside the gene matches: 7. The V gene's germline CDR1 is SGHTA and CDR2 FQGNSA. The CDR3 is made up of 12 amino acids.

The sequence was collected from a human donor who had recovered from COVID-19. The chain carries TRBV7-2 and TRBJ2-1; the match to TRBD2 covers 7 bases. The material was CD4+ T cells from blood, cultured in vitro, obtained about 7 months after SARS-CoV-2 vaccination. This CDR3 reads CASSIGTTPQFF. The CDR3 DNA follows: TGTGCCAGCAGCATAGGGACTACCCCGCAGTTCTTC. Full variable domain (rest looked up from reference TRBV7-2 and TRBJ2-1): GAGVSQSPSNKVTEKGKDVELRCDPISGHTALYWYRQSLGQGLEFLIYFQGNSAPDKSGLPSDRFSAERTGGSVSTLTIQRTQQEDSAVYLCASSIGTTPQFFGPGTRLTVL.